Listed below are T cell receptor beta chains from one sample, sequenced in a study of Ad26.COV2.S vaccination and SARS-CoV-2 variants. Method: immunoSEQ multiplex PCR; TCRdb's copy keeps in-frame clones and lacks some. The sample lists around 450,000 clones; around 87% were seen once. The sequencing used peripheral blood, collected in a trial of Ad26.COV2.S vaccine versus placebo. All receptors come from a person between 18 and 65 years old who received the Ad26.COV2.S COVID-19 vaccine or a placebo. The conserved cysteine and the conserved F or W are not part of the CDR3 here.

TRBV6-1	TRBJ2-7	ASSDGTGGNEQY
TRBV24-1	TRBJ2-2	ATSDLPQGIANTGELF
TRBV2	TRBJ1-2	ASKKTGNNYGYT
TRBV7-9	TRBJ2-1	ASSSSQDEQF
TRBV2	TRBJ2-5	ASSGQGRETQY
TRBV2	TRBJ1-4	ASRGTGATNEKLF
TRBV27	TRBJ1-5	ASSLRRGGNQPQH
TRBV7-9	TRBJ2-3	ASSDGGTQY
TRBV7-8	TRBJ2-5	ASSFGEETQY
TRBV29-1	TRBJ2-1	SVPNMERFKLEQF
TRBV6-5	TRBJ1-1	ASSLNGQGGEAF
TRBV5-5	TRBJ2-3	ASSATTDTQY
TRBV4-1	TRBJ1-5	ASSHQGGNQPQH
TRBV7-9	TRBJ2-1	ASSPRQVHEQF
TRBV19	TRBJ1-3	ASIRGTGSSGNTIY
TRBV12-5	TRBJ2-7	ASGDHEQY
TRBV28	TRBJ1-6	ASSFLQIYNSPLH
TRBV18	TRBJ1-5	ASSPRAAHLFSNQPQH
TRBV3-1/TRBV3-2	TRBJ1-2	ASSQVTAEDYT
TRBV15	TRBJ1-2	ATSRGRANYGYT
TRBV11-2	TRBJ2-7	ASSTYTGSYEQY
TRBV18	TRBJ1-6	ASSLDRGDGSPLH
TRBV20-1	TRBJ2-3	SASFSGGAADTQY
TRBV28	TRBJ2-3	ASSLTQLSTDTQY
TRBV11-1	TRBJ2-5	ASSLTTAFQETQY
TRBV19	TRBJ1-1	ASRQGPEAF
TRBV4-1	TRBJ1-2	ASSQPRQGTNYGYT
TRBV6-6	TRBJ1-1	ASGGSLTEAF
TRBV13	TRBJ2-7	ASSYRQATYEQY
TRBV28	TRBJ1-2	ASAYTGGYGNYGYT
TRBV4-1	TRBJ1-5	ASSHSTANQPQH
TRBV5-4	TRBJ2-7	ASSDSVWDEQY
TRBV11-2	TRBJ1-1	ASSLDLGARGTEAF
TRBV19	TRBJ1-3	ASSIADREMNTIY
TRBV24-1	TRBJ2-5	ATSDLTGGGQETQY
TRBV6-6	TRBJ1-2	ASRETGNYGYT
TRBV5-6	TRBJ2-5	ASSLGADRGTQY
TRBV27	TRBJ1-2	ASSLGEAYGYT
TRBV6-5	TRBJ1-6	ASSIGQGNNSPLH
TRBV7-8	TRBJ2-1	ASSAVAGVYNEQF